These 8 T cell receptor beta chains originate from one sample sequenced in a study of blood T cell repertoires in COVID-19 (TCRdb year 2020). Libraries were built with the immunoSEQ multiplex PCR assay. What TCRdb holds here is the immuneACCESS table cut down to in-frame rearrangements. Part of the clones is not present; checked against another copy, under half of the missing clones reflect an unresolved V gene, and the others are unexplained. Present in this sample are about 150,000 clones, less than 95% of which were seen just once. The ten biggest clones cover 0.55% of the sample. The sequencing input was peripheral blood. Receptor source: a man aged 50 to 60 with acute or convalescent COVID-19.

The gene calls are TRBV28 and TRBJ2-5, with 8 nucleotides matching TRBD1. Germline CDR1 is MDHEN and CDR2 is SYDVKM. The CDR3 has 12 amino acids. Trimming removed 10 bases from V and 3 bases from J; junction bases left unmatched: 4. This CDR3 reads CATNRGKETQYF. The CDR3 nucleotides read TGTGCCACTAACAGGGGGAAAGAGACCCAGTACTTC.

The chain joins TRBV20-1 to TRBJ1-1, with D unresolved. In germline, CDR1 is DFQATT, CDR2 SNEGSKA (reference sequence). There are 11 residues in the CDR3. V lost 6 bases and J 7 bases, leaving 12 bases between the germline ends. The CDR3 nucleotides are TGCAGTGCCCCACAACAAATTGAAGCTTTCTTT. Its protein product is CSAPQQIEAFF.

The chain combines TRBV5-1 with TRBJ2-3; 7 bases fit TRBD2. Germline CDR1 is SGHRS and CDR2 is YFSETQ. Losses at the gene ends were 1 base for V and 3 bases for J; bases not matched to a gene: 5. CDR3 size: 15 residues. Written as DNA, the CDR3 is TGCGCCAGCAGCTTGCGGGGGGTGATTACAGATACGCAGTATTTT. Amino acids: CASSLRGVITDTQYF. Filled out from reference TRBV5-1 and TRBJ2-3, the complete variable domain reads KAGVTQTPRYLIKTRGQQVTLSCSPISGHRSVSWYQQTPGQGLQFLFEYFSETQRNKGNFPGRFSGRQFSNSRSEMNVSTLELGDSALYLCASSLRGVITDTQYFGPGTRLTVL.

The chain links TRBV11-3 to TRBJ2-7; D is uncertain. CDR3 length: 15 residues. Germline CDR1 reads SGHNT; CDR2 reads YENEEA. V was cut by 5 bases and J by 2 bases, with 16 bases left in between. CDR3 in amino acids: CASSRPDMATYEQYV. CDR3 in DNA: TGTGCCAGCAGCCGCCCTGACATGGCAACCTACGAGCAGTACGTC.

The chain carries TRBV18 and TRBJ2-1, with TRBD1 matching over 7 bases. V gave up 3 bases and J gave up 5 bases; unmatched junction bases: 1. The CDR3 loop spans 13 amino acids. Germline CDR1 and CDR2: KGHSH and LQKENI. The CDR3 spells CASSPGQDNEQFF. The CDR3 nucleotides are TGTGCCAGCTCACCCGGACAGGACAATGAGCAGTTCTTC.

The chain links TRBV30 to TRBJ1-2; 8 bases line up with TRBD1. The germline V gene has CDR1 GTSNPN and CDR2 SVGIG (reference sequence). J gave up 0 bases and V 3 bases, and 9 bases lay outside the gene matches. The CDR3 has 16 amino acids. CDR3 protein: CAWRNRGTPANYGYTF. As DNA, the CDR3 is TGTGCCTGGAGAAACAGGGGGACGCCAGCTAACTATGGCTACACCTTC.

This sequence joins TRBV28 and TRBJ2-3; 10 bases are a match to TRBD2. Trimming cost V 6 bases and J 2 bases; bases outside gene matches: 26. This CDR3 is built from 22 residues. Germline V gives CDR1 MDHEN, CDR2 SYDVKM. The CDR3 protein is CASSRPPPSGSFPNPLTDTQYF. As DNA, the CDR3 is TGTGCCAGCAGCCGCCCCCCCCCTAGCGGGAGTTTCCCCAACCCCCTCACAGATACGCAGTATTTT.

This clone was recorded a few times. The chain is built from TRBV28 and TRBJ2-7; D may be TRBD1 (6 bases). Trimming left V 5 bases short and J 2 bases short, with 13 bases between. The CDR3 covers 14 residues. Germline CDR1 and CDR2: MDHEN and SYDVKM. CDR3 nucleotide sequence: TGTGCCAGCAGTCATTCTCCAGGGGCCTACGAGCAGTACTTC. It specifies CASSHSPGAYEQYF.